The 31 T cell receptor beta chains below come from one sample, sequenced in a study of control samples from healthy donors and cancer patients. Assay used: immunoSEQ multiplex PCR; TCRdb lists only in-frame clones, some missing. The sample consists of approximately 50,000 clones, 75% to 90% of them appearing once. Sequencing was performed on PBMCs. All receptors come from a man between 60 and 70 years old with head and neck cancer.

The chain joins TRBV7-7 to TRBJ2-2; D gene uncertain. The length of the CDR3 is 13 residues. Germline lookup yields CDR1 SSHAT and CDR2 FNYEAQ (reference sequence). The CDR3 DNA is TGTGCTATCTCCTTAGTGGGCACCGGGGAGCTGTTTTTT. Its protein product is CAISLVGTGELFF.

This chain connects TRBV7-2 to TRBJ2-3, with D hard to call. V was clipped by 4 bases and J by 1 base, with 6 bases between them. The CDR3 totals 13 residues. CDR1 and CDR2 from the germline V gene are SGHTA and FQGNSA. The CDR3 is CASSSPGTDTQYF. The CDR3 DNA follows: TGTGCCAGCAGCTCGCCCGGCACAGATACGCAGTATTTT. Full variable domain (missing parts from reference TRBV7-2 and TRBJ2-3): GAGVSQSPSNKVTEKGKDVELRCDPISGHTALYWYRQSLGQGLEFLIYFQGNSAPDKSGLPSDRFSAERTGGSVSTLTIQRTQQEDSAVYLCASSSPGTDTQYFGPGTRLTVL.

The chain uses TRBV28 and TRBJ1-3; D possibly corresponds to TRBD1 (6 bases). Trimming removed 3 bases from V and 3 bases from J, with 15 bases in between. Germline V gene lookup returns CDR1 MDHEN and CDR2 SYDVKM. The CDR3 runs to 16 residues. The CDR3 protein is CASSFASQGGGNTIYF. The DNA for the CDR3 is TGTGCCAGCAGTTTCGCCTCACAGGGAGGTGGAAACACCATATATTTT.

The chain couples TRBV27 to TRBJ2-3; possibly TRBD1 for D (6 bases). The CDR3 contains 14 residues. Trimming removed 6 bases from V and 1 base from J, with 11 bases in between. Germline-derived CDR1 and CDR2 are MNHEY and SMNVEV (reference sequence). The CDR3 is CASRRGIGTDTQYF. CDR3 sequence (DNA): TGTGCCAGCAGGAGGGGGATTGGCACAGATACGCAGTATTTT.

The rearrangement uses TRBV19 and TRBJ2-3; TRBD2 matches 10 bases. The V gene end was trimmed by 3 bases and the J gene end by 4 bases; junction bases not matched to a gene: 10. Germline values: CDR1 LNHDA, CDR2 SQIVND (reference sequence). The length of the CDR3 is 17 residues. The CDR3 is CASSISPSSGRADTQYF. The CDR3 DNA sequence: TGTGCCAGTAGTATTTCGCCCTCTAGCGGGAGAGCAGATACGCAGTATTTT. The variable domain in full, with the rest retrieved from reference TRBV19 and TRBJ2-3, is DGGITQSPKYLFRKEGQNVTLSCEQNLNHDAMYWYRQDPGQGLRLIYYSQIVNDFQKGDIAEGYSVSREKKESFPLTVTSAQKNPTAFYLCASSISPSSGRADTQYFGPGTRLTVL.

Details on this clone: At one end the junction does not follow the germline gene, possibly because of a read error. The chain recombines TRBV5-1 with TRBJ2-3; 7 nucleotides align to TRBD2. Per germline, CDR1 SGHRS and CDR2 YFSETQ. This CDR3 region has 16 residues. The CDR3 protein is CASSLAYETSTDTRYF. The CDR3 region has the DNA TGCGCCAGCAGCCTAGCTTACGAGACTAGCACAGATACGCGGTATTTT.

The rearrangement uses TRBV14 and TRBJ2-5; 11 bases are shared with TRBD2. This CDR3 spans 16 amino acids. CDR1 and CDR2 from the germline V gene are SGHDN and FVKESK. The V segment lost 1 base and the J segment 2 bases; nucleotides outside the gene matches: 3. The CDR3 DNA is TGTGCCAGCAGCCAAGGGGCTAGCGGGAGGCAAGAGACCCAGTACTTC. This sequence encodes CASSQGASGRQETQYF. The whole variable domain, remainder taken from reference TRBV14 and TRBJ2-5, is EAGVTQFPSHSVIEKGQTVTLRCDPISGHDNLYWYRRVMGKEIKFLLHFVKESKQDESGMPNNRFLAERTGGTYSTLKVQPAELEDSGVYFCASSQGASGRQETQYFGPGTRLLVL.

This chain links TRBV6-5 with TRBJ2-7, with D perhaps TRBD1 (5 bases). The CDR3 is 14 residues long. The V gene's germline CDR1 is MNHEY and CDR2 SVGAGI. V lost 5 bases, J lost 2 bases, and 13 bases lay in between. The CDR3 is CASSNGHPTYEQYF. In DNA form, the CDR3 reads TGTGCCAGCAGTAACGGACACCCTACCTACGAGCAGTACTTC.

The CDR3 here is CASSQGGTDTQYF. CDR3 sequence (DNA): TGTGCCAGCAGCCAAGGTGGAACAGATACGCAGTATTTT. J is TRBJ2-3 and V is TRBV3-1 (or the pseudogene TRBV3-2); D is undetermined. There are 13 residues in the CDR3. The V and J ends lost 1 base and 3 bases respectively, with 5 bases between them. CDR1 and CDR2 from the germline V gene are LGHDT and YNNKEL (reference sequence).

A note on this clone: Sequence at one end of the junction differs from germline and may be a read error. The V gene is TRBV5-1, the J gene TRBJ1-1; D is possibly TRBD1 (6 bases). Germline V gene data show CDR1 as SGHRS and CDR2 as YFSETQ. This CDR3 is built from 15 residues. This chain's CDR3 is CARSLTGGAGTEAFF. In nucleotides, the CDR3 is TGCGCCCGCAGCTTGACCGGGGGGGCGGGTACTGAAGCTTTCTTT.

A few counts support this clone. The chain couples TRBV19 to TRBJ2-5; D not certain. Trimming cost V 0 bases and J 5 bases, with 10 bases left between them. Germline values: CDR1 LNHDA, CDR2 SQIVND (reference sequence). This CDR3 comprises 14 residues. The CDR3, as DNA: TGTGCCAGTAGTATAGAGCCCCGTTGGGAGACCCAGTACTTC. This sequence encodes CASSIEPRWETQYF.

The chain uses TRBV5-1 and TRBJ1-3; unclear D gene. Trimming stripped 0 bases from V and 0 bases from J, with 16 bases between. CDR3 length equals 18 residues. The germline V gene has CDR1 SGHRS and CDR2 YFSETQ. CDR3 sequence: CASSLEGPGRASGNTIYF. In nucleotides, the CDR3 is TGCGCCAGCAGCTTGGAGGGCCCAGGTCGGGCCTCTGGAAACACCATATATTTT.

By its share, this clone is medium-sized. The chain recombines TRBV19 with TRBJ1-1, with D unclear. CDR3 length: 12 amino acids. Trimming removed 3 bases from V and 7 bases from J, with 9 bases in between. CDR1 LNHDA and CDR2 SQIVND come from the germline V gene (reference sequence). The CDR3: CASSISYNEAFF. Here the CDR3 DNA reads TGTGCCAGTAGTATCTCTTATAATGAAGCTTTCTTT.

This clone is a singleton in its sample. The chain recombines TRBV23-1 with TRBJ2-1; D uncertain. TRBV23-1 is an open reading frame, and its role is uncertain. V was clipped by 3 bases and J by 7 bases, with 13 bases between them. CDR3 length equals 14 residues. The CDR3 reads CASSHSLQRNEQFF. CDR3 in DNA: TGCGCCAGCAGTCACTCTTTACAGAGGAATGAGCAGTTCTTC.

CDR3 DNA: TGTGCCTGGAGAAAGACAGCTCCTGTATCAATCTATGGCTACACCTTC. It yields the protein CAWRKTAPVSIYGYTF. This rearrangement joins TRBV30 to TRBJ1-2; weak D call: TRBD1 (5 bases). With 3 bases removed from V and 4 bases from J, the gap between germline ends came to 21 bases. This CDR3 has 16 amino acids. Germline V lookup: CDR1 GTSNPN, CDR2 SVGIG (reference sequence).

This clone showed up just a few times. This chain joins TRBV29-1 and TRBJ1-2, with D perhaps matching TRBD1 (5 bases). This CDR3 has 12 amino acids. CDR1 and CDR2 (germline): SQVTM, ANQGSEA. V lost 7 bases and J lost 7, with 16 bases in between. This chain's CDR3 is CSARLRTSGYTF. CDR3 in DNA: TGCAGCGCCCGGCTCCGGACATCTGGCTACACCTTC.

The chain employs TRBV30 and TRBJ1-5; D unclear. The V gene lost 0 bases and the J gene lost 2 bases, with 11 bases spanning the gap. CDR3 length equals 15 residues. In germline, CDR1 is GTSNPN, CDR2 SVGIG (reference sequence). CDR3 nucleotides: TGTGCCTGGAGTGTAACAACCCGCGGCAATCAGCCCCAGCATTTT. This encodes CAWSVTTRGNQPQHF.

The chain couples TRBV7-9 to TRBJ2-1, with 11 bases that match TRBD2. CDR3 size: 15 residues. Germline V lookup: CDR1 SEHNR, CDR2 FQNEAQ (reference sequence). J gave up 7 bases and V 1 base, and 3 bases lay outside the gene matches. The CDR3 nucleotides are TGTGCCAGCAGCTTAGTAGGACTAGCGGGTAATGAGCAGTTCTTC. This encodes CASSLVGLAGNEQFF.

The CDR3 DNA reads as TGTGCCACCAGTGATCAGTGGACCGGGGAGCTGTTTTTT. This codes for CATSDQWTGELFF. The genes are TRBV24-1 and TRBJ2-2; D ambiguous. Germline-derived CDR1 and CDR2 are KGHDR and SFDVKD. V lost 3 bases and J 5 bases, leaving 6 bases between the germline ends. The CDR3 runs 13 residues.

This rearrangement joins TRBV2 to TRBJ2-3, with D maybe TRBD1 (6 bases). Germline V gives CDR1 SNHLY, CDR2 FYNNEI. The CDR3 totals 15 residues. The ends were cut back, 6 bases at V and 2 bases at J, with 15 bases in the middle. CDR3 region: CASSYRVPPTDTQYF. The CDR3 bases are TGTGCCAGCAGCTACAGGGTGCCTCCCACAGATACGCAGTATTTT.

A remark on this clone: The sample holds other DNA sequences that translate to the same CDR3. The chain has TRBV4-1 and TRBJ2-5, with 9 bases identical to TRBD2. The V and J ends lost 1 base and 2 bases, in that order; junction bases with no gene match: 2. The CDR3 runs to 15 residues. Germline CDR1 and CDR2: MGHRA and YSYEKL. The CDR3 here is CASSQGLAGQETQYF. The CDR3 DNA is TGCGCCAGCAGCCAAGGCCTAGCGGGACAAGAGACCCAGTACTTC.

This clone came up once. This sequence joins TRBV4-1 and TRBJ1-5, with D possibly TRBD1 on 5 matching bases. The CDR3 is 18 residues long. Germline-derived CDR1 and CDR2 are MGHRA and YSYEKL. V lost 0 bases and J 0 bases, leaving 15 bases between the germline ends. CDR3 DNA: TGCGCCAGCAGCCAAGAGCCTCCAAGGACACATAGCAATCAGCCCCAGCATTTT. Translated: CASSQEPPRTHSNQPQHF.

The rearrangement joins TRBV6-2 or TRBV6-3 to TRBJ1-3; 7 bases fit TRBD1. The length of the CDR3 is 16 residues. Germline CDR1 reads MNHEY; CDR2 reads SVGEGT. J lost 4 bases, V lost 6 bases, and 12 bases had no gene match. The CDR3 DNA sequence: TGTGCCAGCAGCCAGTGGCAGGGGGTTCGGGGAAACACCATATATTTT. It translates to CASSQWQGVRGNTIYF.

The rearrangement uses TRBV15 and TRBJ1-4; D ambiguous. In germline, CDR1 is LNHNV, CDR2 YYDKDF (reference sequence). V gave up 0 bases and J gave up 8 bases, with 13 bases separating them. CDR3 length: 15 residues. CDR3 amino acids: CATSRDSGVREKLFF. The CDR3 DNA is TGTGCCACCAGCAGAGATTCTGGGGTGAGGGAAAAACTGTTTTTT.

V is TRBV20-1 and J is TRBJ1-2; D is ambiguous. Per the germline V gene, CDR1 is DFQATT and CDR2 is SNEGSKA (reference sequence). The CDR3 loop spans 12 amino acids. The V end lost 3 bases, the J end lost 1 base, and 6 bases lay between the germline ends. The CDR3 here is CSASDSNYGYTF. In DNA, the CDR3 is TGCAGTGCTAGTGATAGTAACTATGGCTACACCTTC.

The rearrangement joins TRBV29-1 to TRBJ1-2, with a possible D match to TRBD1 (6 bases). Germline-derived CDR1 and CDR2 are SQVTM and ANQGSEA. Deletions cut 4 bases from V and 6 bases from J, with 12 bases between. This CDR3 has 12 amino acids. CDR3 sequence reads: CSVGTGFNGYTF. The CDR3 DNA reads TGCAGCGTTGGCACAGGGTTCAATGGCTACACCTTC. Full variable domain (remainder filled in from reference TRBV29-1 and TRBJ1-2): SAVISQKPSRDICQRGTSLTIQCQVDSQVTMMFWYRQQPGQSLTLIATANQGSEATYESGFVIDKFPISRPNLTFSTLTVSNMSPEDSSIYLCSVGTGFNGYTFGSGTRLTVV.

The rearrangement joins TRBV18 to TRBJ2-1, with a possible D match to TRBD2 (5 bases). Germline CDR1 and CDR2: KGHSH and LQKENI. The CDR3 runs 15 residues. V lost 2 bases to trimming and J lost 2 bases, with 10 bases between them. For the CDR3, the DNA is TGTGCCAGCTCACCAACTAGTTATCCCTACAATGAGCAGTTCTTC. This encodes CASSPTSYPYNEQFF.

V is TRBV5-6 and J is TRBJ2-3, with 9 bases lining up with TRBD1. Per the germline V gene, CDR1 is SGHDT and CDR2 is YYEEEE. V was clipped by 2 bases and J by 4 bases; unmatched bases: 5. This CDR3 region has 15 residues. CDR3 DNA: TGTGCCAGCAGCTTCCCACAGGGGGCAGCAGATACGCAGTATTTT. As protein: CASSFPQGAADTQYF.

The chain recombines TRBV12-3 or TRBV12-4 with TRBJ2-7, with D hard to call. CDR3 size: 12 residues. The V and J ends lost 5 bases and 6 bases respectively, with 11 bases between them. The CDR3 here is CASSLRPLEQYF. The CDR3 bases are TGTGCCAGCAGTCTAAGGCCTCTCGAGCAGTACTTC.

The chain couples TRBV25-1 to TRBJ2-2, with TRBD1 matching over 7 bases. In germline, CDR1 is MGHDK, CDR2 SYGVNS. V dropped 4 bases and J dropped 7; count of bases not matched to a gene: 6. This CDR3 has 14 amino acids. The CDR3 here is CASSVTGLGGELFF. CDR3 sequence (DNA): TGTGCCAGCAGTGTGACAGGGCTAGGCGGGGAGCTGTTTTTT. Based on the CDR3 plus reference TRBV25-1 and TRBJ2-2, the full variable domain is EADIYQTPRYLVIGTGKKITLECSQTMGHDKMYWYQQDPGMELHLIHYSYGVNSTEKGDLSSESTVSRIRTEHFPLTLESARPSHTSQYLCASSVTGLGGELFFGEGSRLTVL.

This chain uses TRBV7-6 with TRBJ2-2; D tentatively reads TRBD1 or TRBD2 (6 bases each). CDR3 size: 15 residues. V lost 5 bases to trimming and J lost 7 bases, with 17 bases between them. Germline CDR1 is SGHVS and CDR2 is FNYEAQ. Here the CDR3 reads CASSNGGWGNGELFF. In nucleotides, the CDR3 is TGTGCCAGCAGCAACGGGGGCTGGGGAAACGGGGAGCTGTTTTTT.